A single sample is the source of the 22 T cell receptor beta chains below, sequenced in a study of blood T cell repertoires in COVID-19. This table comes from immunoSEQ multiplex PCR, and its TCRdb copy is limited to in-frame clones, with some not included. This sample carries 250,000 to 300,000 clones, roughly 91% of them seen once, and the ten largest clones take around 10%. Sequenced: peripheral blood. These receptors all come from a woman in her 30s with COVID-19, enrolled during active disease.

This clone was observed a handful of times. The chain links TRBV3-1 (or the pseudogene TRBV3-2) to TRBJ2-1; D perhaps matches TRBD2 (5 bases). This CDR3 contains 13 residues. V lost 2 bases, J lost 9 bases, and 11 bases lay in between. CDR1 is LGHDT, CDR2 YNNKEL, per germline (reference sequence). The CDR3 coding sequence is TGTGCCAGCAGCCAATACCCCCGGGGTGAGCAGTTCTTC. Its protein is CASSQYPRGEQFF.

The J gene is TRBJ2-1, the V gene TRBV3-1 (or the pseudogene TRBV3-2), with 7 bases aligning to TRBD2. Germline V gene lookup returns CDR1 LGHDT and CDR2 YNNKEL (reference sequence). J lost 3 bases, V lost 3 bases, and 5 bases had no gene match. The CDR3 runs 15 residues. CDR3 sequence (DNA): TGTGCCAGCAGCCACTCTAGCGGTGACTACAATGAGCAGTTCTTC. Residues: CASSHSSGDYNEQFF.

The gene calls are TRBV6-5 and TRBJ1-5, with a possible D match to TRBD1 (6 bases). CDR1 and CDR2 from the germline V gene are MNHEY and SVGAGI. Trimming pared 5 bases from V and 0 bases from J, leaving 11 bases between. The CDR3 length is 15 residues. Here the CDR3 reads CASSHRDRSNQPQHF. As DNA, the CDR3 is TGTGCCAGCAGTCACAGGGACCGTAGCAATCAGCCCCAGCATTTT.

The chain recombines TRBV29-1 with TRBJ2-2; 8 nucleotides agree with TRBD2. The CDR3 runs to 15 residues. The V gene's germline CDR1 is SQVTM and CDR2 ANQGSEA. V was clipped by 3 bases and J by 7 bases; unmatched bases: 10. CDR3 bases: TGCAGCGTTGATCTTGGACTAGCATTAGGCGGGGAGCTGTTTTTT. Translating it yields CSVDLGLALGGELFF.

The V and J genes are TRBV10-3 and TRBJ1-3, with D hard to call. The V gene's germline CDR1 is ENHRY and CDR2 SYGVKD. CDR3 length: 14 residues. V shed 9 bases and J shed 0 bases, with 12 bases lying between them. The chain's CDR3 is CAMGRGSSGNTIYF. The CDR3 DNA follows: TGTGCCATGGGTAGAGGGTCCTCTGGAAACACCATATATTTT.

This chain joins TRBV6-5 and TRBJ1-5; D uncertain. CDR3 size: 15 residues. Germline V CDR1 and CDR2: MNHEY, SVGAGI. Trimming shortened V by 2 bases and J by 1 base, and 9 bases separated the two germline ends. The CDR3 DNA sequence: TGTGCCAGCAGTTACAGGGAGTGGAGCAATCAGCCCCAGCATTTT. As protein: CASSYREWSNQPQHF.

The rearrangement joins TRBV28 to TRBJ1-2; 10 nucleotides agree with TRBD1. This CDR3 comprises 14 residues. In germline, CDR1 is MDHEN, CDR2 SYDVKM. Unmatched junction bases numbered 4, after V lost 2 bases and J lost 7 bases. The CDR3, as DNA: TGTGCCAGCAGTTTAGATGGGACAGGGGCTGGCTACACCTTC. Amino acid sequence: CASSLDGTGAGYTF.

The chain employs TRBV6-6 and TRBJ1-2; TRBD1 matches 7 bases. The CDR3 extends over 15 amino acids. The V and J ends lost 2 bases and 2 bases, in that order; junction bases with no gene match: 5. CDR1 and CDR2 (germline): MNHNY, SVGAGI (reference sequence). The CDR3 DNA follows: TGTGCCAGCAGTTACCCCAGCAGGGGGAACTATGGCTACACCTTC. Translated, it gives CASSYPSRGNYGYTF.

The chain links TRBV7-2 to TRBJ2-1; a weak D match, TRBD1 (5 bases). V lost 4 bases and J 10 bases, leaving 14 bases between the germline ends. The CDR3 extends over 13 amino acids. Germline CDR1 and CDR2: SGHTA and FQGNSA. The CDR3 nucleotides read TGTGCCAGCAGCTCCCTCACCCCAGGGGAGCAGTTCTTC. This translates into CASSSLTPGEQFF.

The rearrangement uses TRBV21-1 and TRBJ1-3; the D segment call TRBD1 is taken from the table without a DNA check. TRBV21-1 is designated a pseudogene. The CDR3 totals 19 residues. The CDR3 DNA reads TGTGCCAGCAGATTCTCTCCGGGACAGGGATACAGGTCTGGAAACACCATATATTTT. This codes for CASRFSPGQGYRSGNTIYF.

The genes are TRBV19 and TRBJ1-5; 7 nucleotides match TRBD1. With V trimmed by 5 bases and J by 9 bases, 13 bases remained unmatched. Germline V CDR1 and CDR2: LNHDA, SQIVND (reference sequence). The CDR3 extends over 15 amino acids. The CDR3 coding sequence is TGTGCCAGTAGTCCCGACAGGGCTCCCCAGAGGCCCCAGCATTTT. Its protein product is CASSPDRAPQRPQHF.

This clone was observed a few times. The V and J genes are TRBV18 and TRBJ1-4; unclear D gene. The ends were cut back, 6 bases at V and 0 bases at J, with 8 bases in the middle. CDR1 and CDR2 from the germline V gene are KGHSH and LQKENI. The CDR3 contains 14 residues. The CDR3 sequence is CASSPTATNEKLFF. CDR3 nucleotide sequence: TGTGCCAGCTCCCCAACTGCAACTAATGAAAAACTGTTTTTT.

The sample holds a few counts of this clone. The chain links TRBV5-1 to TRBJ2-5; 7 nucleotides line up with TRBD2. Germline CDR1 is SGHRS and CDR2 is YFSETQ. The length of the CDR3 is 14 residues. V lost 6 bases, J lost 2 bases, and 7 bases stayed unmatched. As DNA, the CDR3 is TGCGCCAGCACCCTAAGCGGGGTTCAAGAGACCCAGTACTTC. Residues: CASTLSGVQETQYF.

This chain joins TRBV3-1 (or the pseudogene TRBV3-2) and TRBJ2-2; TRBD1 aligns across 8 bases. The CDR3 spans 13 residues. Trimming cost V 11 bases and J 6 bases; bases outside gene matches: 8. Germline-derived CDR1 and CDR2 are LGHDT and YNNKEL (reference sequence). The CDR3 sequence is CASGQGRAGELFF. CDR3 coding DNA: TGTGCCTCTGGACAGGGTAGGGCCGGGGAGCTGTTTTTT.

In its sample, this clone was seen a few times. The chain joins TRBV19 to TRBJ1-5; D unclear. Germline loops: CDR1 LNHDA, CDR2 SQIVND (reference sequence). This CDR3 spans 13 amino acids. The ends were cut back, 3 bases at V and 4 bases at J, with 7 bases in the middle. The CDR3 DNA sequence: TGTGCCAGTAGTATTAATAGAAATCAGCCCCAGCATTTT. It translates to CASSINRNQPQHF.

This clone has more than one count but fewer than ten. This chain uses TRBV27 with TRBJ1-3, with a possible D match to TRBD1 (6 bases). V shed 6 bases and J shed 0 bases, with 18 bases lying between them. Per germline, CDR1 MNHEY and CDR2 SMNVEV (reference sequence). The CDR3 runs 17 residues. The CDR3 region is CASSPQGRGLSGNTIYF. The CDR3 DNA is TGTGCCAGCAGCCCCCAGGGCAGGGGCCTCTCTGGAAACACCATATATTTT.

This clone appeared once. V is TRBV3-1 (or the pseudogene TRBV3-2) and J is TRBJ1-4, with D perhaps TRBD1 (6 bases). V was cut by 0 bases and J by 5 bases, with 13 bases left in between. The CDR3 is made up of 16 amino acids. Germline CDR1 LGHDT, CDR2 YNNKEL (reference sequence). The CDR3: CASSQDRAGENEKLFF. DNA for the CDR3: TGTGCCAGCAGCCAAGATAGAGCAGGGGAGAATGAAAAACTGTTTTTT.

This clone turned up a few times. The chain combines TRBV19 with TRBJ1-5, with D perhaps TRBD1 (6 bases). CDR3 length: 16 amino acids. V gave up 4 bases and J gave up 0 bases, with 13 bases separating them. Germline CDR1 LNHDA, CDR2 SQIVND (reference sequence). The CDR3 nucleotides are TGTGCCAGTAGTAAAAGGACAGCCTATAGCAATCAGCCCCAGCATTTT. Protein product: CASSKRTAYSNQPQHF.

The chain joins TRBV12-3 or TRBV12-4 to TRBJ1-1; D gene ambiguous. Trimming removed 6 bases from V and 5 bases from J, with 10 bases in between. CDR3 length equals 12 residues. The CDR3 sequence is CASRIQKTEAFF. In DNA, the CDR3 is TGTGCCAGCAGAATTCAGAAGACTGAAGCTTTCTTT.

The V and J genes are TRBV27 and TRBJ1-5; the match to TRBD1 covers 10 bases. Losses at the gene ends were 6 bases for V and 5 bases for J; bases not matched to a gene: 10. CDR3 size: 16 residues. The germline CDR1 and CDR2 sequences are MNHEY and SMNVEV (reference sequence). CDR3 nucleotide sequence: TGTGCCAGCAGCTCCGAACCGACAGGGGGCTATCAGCCCCAGCATTTT. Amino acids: CASSSEPTGGYQPQHF.

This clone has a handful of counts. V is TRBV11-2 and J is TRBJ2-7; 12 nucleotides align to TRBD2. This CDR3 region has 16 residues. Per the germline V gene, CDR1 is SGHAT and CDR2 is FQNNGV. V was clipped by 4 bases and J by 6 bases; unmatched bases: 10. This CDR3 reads CASSSVTSGGRVEQYF. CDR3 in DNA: TGTGCCAGCAGCTCCGTGACTAGCGGGGGTCGAGTCGAGCAGTACTTC. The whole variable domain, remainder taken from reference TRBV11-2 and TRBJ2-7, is EAGVAQSPRYKIIEKRQSVAFWCNPISGHATLYWYQQILGQGPKLLIQFQNNGVVDDSQLPKDRFSAERLKGVDSTLKIQPAKLEDSAVYLCASSSVTSGGRVEQYFGPGTRLTVT.

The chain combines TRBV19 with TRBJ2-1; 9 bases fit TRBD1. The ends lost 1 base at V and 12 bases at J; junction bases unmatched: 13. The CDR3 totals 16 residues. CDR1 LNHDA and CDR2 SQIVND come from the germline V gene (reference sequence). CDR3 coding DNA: TGTGCCAGTAGTATAGCAAGGGACAGGGAATTAACTGGGCAGTTCTTC. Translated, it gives CASSIARDRELTGQFF.